A single TCR beta chain is shown here with its context. Its specific antigen is unknown. The junction departs from the called germline gene at one end, perhaps through a read error. CDR1 and CDR2 (SGHKS, YYEKEE) derive from the germline V gene (reference sequence). The CDR3 covers 13 residues, taking in both the cysteine and the phenylalanine. Just the 39-base CDR3 DNA is kept, in frame starting at base 1. This entry belongs to a study of blood T cells in healthy people across ages (dated by TCRdb to between 2015 and 2016). Describing the broader study: In model experiments, template switching captured about one uniquely barcoded TCR beta cDNA molecule for every two T cells. For two donors (one aged 18 to 29 and one aged 80 or older), the study analyzed two additional independent replicas of 1 million unique cDNA reads from the same blood draw. Donors of different ages were randomly distributed across sequencing lanes to avoid experimental bias. Donors were grouped into four age groups: young (average roughly 15 years), middle-aged (39), aged (around 62) and long-lived (around 82). Using deep sequencing normalized with unique cDNA molecular identifiers, the study measured how TCR beta repertoire diversity changes with age.

Systemically healthy Caucasian individuals from Russia, approximately 39 in total and aged about 6 to 95 years, were included as donors. Roughly 10 milliliters of peripheral blood were collected from each donor into EDTA-treated Vacutainer tubes. Ficoll-Paque density-gradient centrifugation was used to isolate PBMCs, with at least 6 million obtained per sample. Trizol reagent was used to extract total RNA from PBMCs, with at least 5 micrograms per sample. Naive CD45RAhigh/CD27high T cell percentages were measured by flow cytometry on a PBMC aliquot from every donor. Receptor amplification or capture employed 5' RACE. Reads for this sample came from an Illumina HiSeq 2500. A second roughly 6 to 11 cycle PCR used a sample-barcoded 5' primer and a J-beta primer mix. A unique molecular identifier was introduced onto each TCR beta cDNA molecule by a template-switch 5' adaptor carrying 12 random nucleotides. At least 2.5 million CDR3-containing paired-end reads were obtained from each sample. First-strand cDNA synthesis was performed from all RNA using the Mint cDNA synthesis kit, with priming by a TRBC-specific oligonucleotide. Following uracil-DNA glycosylase treatment, all cDNA underwent a first 18-cycle PCR with the universal primers M1SS and BC2_uni_R. From the authors' description of their analysis: Each sample was normalized by randomly selecting 1 million high-quality reads, each carrying a distinct molecular identifier. Instead of being binned into consensus sequences, reads with shared molecular identifiers were discarded. MiTCR, set to a Q25 quality threshold and the strictest error-elimination algorithm, was used for CDR3 identification, clonotype clustering and error correction. A nonparametric unseen species model using Euler transformation provided a lower-bound estimate of total TCR beta diversity. Using fastp at Q25 and MiXCR, TCRdb reprocessed the public reads and kept productive beta chains. When rows share a CDR3 protein, they turn into one entry using the most common DNA and genes. Clone size and V and J calls follow TCRdb, not the original study. In this sample the table shows about 720,000 distinct CDR3 sequences, about 20% of which occur a single time. Under 25% of the sample goes to the ten largest clones.

The full study reports these points: Since profiling was done on bulk unsorted PBMCs, naive and antigen-experienced compartments could not be conclusively compared. Compared with the aged group, the long-lived group had more naive CD4+ T cells, fewer expanded clones and increased TCR diversity, a pattern suggesting age selection. Because donor CMV infection status was unknown, age-related changes in expanded clonotypes were potentially confounded. Estimates of total diversity based on one million sequenced T cells were considered lower bounds and underestimates. Observed TCR beta diversity per million T cells fell roughly linearly with age, and a significant reduction was already apparent by age about 43. A strong correlation was found between observed TCR beta diversity and the percentage of naive T cells measured by flow cytometry.

The rearrangement joined TRBV5-5 to TRBJ1-3; the D gene is possibly TRBD1, with 5 bases matching. The receptor was derived from a man aged 65 to 79 in good health. The sequencing sample was made of blood. The sequenced DNA: TGTGCCAGCAGCTTGGAGGGGCCGGGCACCATATGTTTT. The translation is CASSLEGPGTICF.